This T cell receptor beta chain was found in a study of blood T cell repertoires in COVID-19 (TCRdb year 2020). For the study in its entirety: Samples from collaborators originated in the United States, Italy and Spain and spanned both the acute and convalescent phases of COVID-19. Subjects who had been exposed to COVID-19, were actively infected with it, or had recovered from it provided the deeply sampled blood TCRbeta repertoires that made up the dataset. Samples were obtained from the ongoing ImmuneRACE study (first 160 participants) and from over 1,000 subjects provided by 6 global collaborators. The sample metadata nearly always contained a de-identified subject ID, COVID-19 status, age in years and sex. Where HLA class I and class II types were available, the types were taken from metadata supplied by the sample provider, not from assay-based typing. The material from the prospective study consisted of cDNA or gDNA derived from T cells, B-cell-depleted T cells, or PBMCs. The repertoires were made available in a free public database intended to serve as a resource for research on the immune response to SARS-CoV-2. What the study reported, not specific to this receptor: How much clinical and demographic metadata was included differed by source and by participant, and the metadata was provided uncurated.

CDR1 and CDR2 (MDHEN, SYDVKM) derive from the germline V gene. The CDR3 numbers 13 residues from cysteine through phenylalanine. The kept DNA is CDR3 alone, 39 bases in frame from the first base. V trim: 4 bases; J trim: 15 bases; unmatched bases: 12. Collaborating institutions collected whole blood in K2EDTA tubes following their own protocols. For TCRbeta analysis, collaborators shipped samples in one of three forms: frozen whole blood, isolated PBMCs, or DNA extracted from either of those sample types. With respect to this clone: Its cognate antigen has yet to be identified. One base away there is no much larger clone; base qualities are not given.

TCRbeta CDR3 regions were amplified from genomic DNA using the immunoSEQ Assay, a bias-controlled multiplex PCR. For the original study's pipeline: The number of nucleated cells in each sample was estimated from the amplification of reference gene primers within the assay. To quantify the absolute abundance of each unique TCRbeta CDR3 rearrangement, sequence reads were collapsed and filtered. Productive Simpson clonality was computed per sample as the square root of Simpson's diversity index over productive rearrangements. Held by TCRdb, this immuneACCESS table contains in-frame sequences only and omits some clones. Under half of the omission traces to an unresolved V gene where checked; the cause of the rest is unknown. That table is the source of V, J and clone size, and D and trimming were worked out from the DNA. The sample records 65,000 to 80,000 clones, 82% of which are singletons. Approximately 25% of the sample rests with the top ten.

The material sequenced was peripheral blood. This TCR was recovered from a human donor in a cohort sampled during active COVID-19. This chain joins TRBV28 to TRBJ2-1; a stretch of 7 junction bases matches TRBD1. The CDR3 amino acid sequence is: CASSSRQGDNSFF. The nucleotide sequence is TGTGCCAGCAGTTCCCGACAGGGAGATAATTCGTTCTTC.